The following is a T cell receptor beta chain sequence with its context. The target antigen is unknown. One junction end does not reproduce the germline sequence, and a read error may be involved. The record originates from a study of a mutant IDH1 vaccine in newly diagnosed glioma. Turning to the study itself: The patients received vaccinations eight times, in weeks 1, 3, 5, 7, 11, 15, 19 and 23. Vaccinations were initiated 4-6 weeks following radiotherapy alone, or were given together with temozolomide cycles. Patients had received radiotherapy, temozolomide, or both previously, most receiving both. Notes on the study in general: Among top peripheral T cell clonotypes, changes seemed unrelated to pseudoprogression.

Time point specified: week 23, last vaccination. Topical imiquimod accompanied each vaccine dose, which consisted of 300 ug of mutant IDH1 20-mer peptide. This CDR3 is built from 14 residues. Germline assignment: CDR1 SGHRS and CDR2 YFSETQ. Profiled with immunoSEQ multiplex PCR; TCRdb holds only in-frame clones, not every one. The data show about 41,000 clones, with about four fifths seen just once and around 6.9% held by the top ten. The specimen was PBMCs, collected from a glioma patient whose treatment included an IDH1 peptide vaccine. The clonotype comes from a woman aged 40-49 years with glioma. Some clones in this sample may be carry-over from other donors' samples. The rearrangement joins TRBV5-1 to TRBJ2-5; D might be TRBD2 (6 bases). CDR3 coding DNA: TGCGCCAGCAGATTGGAGGGGAGGCAAGAGACCCAGTACTTC. Protein: CASRLEGRQETQYF.